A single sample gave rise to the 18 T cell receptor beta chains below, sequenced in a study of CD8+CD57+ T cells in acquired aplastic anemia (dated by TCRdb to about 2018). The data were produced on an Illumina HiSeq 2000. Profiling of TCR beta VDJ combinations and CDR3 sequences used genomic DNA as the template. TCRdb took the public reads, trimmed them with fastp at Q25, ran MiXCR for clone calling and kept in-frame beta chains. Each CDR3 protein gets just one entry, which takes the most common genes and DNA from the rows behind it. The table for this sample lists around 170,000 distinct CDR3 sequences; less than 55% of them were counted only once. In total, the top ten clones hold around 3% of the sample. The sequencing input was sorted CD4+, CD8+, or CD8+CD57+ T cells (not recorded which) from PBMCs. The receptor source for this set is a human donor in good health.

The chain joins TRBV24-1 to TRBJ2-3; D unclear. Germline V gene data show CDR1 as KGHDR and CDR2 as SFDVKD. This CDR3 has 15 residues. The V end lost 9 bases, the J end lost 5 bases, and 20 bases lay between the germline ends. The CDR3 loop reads CATSSTESTRDTQYF. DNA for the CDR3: TGTGCCACCTCCTCGACGGAATCCACGAGAGATACGCAGTATTTT.

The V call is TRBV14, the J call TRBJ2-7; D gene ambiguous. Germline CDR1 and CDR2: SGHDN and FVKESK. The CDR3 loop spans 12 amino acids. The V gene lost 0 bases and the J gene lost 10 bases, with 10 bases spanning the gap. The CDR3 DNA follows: TGTGCCAGCAGCCAAGATTCGGGTCCCCAGTACTTC. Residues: CASSQDSGPQYF.

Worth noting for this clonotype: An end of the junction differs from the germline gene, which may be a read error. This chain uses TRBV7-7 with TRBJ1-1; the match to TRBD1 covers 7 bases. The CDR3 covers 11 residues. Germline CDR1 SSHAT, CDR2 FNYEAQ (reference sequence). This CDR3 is CASSLKGAAFF. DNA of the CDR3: TGTGCTAGCAGCTTAAAGGGGGCGGCTTTCTTT.

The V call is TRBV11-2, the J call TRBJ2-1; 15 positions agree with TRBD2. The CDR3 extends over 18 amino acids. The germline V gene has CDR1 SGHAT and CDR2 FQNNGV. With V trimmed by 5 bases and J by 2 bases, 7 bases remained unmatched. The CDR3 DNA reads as TGTGCCAGCAGCCGTGGGCGGACTAGCGGGAGGGCCTACAATGAGCAGTTCTTC. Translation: CASSRGRTSGRAYNEQFF.

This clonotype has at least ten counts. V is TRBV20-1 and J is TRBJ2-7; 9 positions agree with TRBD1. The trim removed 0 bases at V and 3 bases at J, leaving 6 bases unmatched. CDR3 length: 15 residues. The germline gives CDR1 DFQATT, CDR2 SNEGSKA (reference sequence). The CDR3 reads CSARDLRDRVYEQYF. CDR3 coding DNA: TGCAGTGCTAGAGATTTACGGGACAGGGTCTACGAGCAGTACTTC.

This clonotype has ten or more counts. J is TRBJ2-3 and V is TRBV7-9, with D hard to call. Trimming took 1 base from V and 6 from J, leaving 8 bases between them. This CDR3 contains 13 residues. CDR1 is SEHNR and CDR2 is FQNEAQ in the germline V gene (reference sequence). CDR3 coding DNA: TGTGCCAGCAGCTTAGGCACCTTCGATACGCAGTATTTT. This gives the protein CASSLGTFDTQYF.

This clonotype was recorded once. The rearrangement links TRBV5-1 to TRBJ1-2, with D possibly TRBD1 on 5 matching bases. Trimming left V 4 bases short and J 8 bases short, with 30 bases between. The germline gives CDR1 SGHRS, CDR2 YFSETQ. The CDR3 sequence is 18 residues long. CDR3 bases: TGCGCCAGCAGCCTAGAGAACAACGGACCGACCGGGGCGAAGGGCTACACCTTC. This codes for CASSLENNGPTGAKGYTF. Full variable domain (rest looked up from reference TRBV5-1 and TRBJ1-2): KAGVTQTPRYLIKTRGQQVTLSCSPISGHRSVSWYQQTPGQGLQFLFEYFSETQRNKGNFPGRFSGRQFSNSRSEMNVSTLELGDSALYLCASSLENNGPTGAKGYTFGSGTRLTVV.

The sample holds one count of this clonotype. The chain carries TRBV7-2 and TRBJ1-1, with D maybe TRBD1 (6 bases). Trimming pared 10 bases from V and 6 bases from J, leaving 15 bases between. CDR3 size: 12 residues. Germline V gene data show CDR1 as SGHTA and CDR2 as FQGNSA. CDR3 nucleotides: TGTGCCACCGAAGAACAGGGACCTGAAGCTTTCTTT. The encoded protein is CATEEQGPEAFF.

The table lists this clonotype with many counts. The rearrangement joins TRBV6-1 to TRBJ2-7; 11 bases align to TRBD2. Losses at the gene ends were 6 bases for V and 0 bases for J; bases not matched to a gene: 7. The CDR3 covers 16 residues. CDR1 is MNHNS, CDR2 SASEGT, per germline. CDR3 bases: TGTGCCAGCAGGGGGCTAGCGGGAGGTATCTCCTACGAGCAGTACTTC. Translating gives CASRGLAGGISYEQYF.

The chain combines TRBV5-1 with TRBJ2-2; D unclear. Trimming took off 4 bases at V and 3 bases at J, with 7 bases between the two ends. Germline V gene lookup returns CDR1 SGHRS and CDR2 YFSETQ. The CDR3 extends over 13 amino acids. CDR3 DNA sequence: TGCGCCAGCAGCCGATTAGACACCGGGGAGCTGTTTTTT. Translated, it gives CASSRLDTGELFF.

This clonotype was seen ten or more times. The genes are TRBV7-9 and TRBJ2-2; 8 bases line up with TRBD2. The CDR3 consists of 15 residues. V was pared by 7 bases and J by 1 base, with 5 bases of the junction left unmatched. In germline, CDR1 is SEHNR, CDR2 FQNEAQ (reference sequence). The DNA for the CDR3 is TGTGCCAGCAACCTCGCGGGGGGGAACACCGGGGAGCTGTTTTTT. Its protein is CASNLAGGNTGELFF.

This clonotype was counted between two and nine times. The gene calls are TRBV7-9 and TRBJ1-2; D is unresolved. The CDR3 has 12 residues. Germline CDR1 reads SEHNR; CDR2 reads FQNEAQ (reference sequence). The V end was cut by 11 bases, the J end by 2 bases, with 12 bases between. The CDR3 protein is CAGLGGNYGYTF. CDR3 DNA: TGTGCCGGATTGGGTGGGAACTATGGCTACACCTTC.

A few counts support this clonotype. The CDR3 spells CASSTGITNSPLHF. The CDR3 region has the DNA TGTGCCAGTAGCACAGGCATTACGAATTCACCCCTCCACTTT. The chain employs TRBV19 and TRBJ1-6; perhaps TRBD1 as D (5 bases). The V end was cut by 6 bases, the J end by 7 bases, with 13 bases between. CDR3 length: 14 amino acids. CDR1 is LNHDA and CDR2 is SQIVND in the germline V gene (reference sequence).

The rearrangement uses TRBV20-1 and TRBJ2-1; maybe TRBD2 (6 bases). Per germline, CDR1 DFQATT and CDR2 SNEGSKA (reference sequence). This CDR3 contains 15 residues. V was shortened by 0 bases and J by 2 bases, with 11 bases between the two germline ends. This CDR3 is CSARDLAGTYNEQFF. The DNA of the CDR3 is TGCAGTGCTAGAGATTTGGCGGGAACCTACAATGAGCAGTTCTTC.

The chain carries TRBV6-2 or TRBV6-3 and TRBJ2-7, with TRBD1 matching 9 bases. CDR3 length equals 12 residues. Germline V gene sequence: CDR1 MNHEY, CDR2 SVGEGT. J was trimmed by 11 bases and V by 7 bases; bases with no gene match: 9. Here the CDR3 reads CASKNRGRVEYF. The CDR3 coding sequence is TGTGCCAGCAAAAACAGGGGGCGCGTGGAGTACTTC.

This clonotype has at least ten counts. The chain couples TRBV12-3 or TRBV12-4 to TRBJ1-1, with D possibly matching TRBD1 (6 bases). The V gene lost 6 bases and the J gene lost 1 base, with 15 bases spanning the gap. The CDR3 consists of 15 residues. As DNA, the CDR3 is TGTGCCAGCAGCCCAGCCGGGGGCACGAACACTGAAGCTTTCTTT. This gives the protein CASSPAGGTNTEAFF.

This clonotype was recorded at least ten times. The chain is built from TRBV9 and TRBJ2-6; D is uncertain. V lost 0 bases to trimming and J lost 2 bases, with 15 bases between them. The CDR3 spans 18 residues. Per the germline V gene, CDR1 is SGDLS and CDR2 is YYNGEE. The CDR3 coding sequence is TGTGCCAGCAGCGTAGGAATAGGTAGCAGCCCTGGGGCCAACGTCCTGACTTTC. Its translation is CASSVGIGSSPGANVLTF.

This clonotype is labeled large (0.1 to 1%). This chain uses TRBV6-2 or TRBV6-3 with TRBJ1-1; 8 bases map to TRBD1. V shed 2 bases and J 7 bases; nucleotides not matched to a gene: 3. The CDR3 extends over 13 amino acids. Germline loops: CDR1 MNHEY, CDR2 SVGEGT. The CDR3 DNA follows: TGTGCCAGCAGTTACCAGGGGGCAGTTGAAGCTTTCTTT. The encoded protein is CASSYQGAVEAFF.